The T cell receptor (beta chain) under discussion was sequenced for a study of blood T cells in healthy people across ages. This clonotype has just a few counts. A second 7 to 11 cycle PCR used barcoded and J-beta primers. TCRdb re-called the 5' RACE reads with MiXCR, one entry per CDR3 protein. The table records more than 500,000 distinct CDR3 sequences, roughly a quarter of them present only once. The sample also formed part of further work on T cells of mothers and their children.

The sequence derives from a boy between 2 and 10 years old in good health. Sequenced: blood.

The CDR3 here is CAISESGGGSGYNEQFF. The CDR3 DNA reads as TGTGCCATCAGTGAGTCTGGCGGGGGGTCCGGGTACAATGAGCAGTTCTTC. The chain couples TRBV10-3 to TRBJ2-5, with TRBD2 identical over 8 bases. The J call may be faulty, since TRBJ2-1 better matches the DNA end. CDR1 and CDR2 (germline): ENHRY, SYGVKD. The CDR3 totals 17 residues.